Below, one T cell receptor (beta chain) is given with its context. Every donor provided 9.5 to 10 milliliters of peripheral blood. The data belong to a study of blood T cells in healthy people across ages. A second PCR, run for about 6 to 11 cycles, used a sample-barcoded 5' primer plus a J-beta primer mix. The template-switch adaptor, which had 12 random nucleotides, put a tag on each cDNA molecule. Every sample gave at least 3 million paired-end reads containing CDR3. TCRdb re-called the 5' RACE reads through MiXCR, storing one row per CDR3 protein. The data contain roughly 2 million distinct CDR3 sequences, about 50% of them singletons. The CDR3 length is 15 residues. V trimming: 5 bases; J trimming: 7 bases; junction bases outside the gene matches: 12.

The chain joins TRBV12-3 or TRBV12-4 to TRBJ2-3; 7 nucleotides agree with TRBD2. The specimen was blood. The receptor was derived from a woman aged 35 to 49 in good health. CDR3 DNA sequence: TGTGCCAGCAGTCTGGCGGGGGTTCGACGCAATACGCAGTATTTT. Translating gives CASSLAGVRRNTQYF.